This T cell receptor beta chain was identified during a study of Graves' ophthalmopathy and Graves' hyperthyroidism. CDR3 regions of TCR beta were amplified from RNA transcripts. First-round RT-PCR used HTBI primers; second-round multiplex PCR followed. TCRdb recomputed calls from the multiplex PCR reads with MiXCR, one row per CDR3 protein. The sample consists of under 60,000 distinct CDR3 sequences, roughly half of them appearing once. V shed 1 base and J shed 2 bases, with 8 bases lying between them. The CDR3 covers 14 residues. Germline CDR1 is SQVTM and CDR2 is ANQGSEA. Study-wide findings and caveats: Most expanded thyroid clonotypes above 0.001 frequency also appeared in blood. The model predicted ophthalmopathy progression with 65% to 71% sensitivity and around 72% specificity.

This clonotype is labeled as medium-sized. The antigen is undetermined. Excluded were patients with other autoimmune diseases, uncontrolled infections, pregnancy or lactation. The sequence derives from an adult woman with Graves' ophthalmopathy. The chain carries TRBV29-1 and TRBJ1-4; the D gene is possibly TRBD1 (5 bases). Input material: peripheral blood. The CDR3 DNA reads as TGCAGCGTTGAAGGGGGCGGGACTAATGAAAAACTGTTTTTT. Its translation: CSVEGGGTNEKLFF.